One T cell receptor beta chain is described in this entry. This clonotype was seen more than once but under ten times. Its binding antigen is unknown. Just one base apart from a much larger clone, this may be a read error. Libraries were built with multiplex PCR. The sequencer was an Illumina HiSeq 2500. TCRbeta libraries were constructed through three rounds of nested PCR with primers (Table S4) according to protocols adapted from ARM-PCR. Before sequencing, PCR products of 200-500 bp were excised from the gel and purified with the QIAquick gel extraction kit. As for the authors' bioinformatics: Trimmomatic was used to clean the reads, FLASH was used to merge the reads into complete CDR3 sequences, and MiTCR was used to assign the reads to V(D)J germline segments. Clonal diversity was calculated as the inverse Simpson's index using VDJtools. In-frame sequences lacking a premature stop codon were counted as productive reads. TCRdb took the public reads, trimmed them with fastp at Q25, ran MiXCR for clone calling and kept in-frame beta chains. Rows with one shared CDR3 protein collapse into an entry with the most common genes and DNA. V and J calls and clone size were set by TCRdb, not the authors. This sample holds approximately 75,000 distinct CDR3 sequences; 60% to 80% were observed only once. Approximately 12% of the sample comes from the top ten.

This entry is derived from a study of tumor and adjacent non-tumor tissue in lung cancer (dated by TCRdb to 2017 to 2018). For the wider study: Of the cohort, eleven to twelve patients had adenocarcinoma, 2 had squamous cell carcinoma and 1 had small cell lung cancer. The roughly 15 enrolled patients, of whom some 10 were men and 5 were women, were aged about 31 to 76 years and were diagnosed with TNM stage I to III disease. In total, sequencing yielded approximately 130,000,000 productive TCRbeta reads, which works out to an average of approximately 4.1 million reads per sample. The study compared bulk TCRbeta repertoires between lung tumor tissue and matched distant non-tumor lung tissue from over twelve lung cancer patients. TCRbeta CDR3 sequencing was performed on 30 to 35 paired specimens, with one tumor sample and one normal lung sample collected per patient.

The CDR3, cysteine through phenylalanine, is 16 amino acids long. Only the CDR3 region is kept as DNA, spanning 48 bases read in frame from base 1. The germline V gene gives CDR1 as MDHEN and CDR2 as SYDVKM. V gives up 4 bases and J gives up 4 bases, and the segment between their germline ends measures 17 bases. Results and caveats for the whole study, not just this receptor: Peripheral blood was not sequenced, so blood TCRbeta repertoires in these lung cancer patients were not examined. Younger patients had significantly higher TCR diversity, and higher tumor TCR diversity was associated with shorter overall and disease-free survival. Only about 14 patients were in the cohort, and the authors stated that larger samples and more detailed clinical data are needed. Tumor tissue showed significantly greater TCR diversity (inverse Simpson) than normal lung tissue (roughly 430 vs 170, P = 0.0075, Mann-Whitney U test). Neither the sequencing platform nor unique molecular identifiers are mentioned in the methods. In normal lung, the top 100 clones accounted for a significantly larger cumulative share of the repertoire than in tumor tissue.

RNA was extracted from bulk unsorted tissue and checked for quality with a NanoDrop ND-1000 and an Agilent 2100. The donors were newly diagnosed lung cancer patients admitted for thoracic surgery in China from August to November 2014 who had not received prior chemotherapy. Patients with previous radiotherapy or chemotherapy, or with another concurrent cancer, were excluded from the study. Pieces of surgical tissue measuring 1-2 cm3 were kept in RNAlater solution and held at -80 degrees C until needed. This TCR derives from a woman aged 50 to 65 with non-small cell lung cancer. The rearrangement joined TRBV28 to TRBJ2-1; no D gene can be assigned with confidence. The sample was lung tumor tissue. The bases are TGTGCCAGCAGTTCTCGCAAGTGGCAGGAGTACAATGAGCAGTTCTTC. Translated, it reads CASSSRKWQEYNEQFF.